Each of the 20 T cell receptor beta chains below was sequenced from the same sample in a study of blood T cells in healthy people across ages. Primers used in a second PCR of about 6 to 12 cycles were a sample-barcoded 5' primer and a J-beta primer mix. MiXCR, run by TCRdb on the 5' RACE reads, gives a single entry per CDR3 protein. In the table there are around 1,100,000 distinct CDR3 sequences, less than 45% of which are singletons. Source material: blood. The source is a man aged 18 to 35 in good health.

This clonotype was seen a few times. CDR3 protein: CSVLRNLNTEAFF. Written as DNA, the CDR3 is TGCAGCGTATTACGGAACCTGAACACTGAAGCTTTCTTT. V gene TRBV29-1 combines with J gene TRBJ1-1; D unclear. CDR3 length: 13 amino acids. Looked up from germline, CDR1 is SQVTM and CDR2 is ANQGSEA. Trimming left V 6 bases short and J 0 bases short, with 11 bases between.

The gene calls are TRBV5-1 and TRBJ1-5, with unresolved D. Germline V gene sequence: CDR1 SGHRS, CDR2 YFSETQ. The CDR3 extends over 13 amino acids. Trimming took 4 bases from V and 5 from J, leaving 10 bases between them. The CDR3 region has the DNA TGCGCCAGCAGCCCCGACGGGGATCAGCCCCAGCATTTT. Translating gives CASSPDGDQPQHF.

This clonotype was counted only a few times. The rearrangement joins TRBV11-2 to TRBJ1-1; weak D call: TRBD1 (5 bases). Trimming took 4 bases from V and 5 from J, leaving 11 bases between them. Per germline, CDR1 SGHAT and CDR2 FQNNGV. The CDR3 is 13 residues long. The CDR3 coding sequence is TGTGCCAGCAGCTGGGGGAGGGCTACTGAAGCTTTCTTT. Translated, it gives CASSWGRATEAFF.

On this clonotype: A read error may produce the germline difference seen at one junction end. This chain connects TRBV7-9 to TRBJ2-3, with D hard to call. The CDR3 consists of 15 residues. Germline V gene sequence: CDR1 SEHNR, CDR2 FQNEAQ (reference sequence). The CDR3 here is CACSPVVFSTDTQYF. The CDR3 DNA follows: TGTGCCTGCAGCCCAGTCGTTTTCAGCACAGATACGCAGTATTTT.

The chain employs TRBV12-3 or TRBV12-4 and TRBJ1-1, with D possibly matching TRBD1 (6 bases). Trimming removed 4 bases from V and 4 bases from J, with 22 bases in between. This CDR3 spans 17 amino acids. The CDR3 DNA reads as TGTGCCAGCAGTTCCAGTAGGGGGGTTGGCAGGCTCACTGAAGCTTTCTTT. Translating gives CASSSSRGVGRLTEAFF.

A few counts support this clonotype. CDR3 amino acids: CAISESTTNEQFF. In nucleotides, the CDR3 is TGTGCCATCAGTGAGTCGACGACAAATGAGCAGTTCTTC. The chain links TRBV10-3 to TRBJ2-1, with D hard to call. Germline CDR1 and CDR2: ENHRY and SYGVKD. CDR3 length equals 13 residues. Trimming removed 0 bases from V and 7 bases from J, with 7 bases in between.

J is TRBJ2-3 and V is TRBV9; D may be TRBD1 (5 bases). V lost 1 base to trimming and J lost 3 bases, with 12 bases between them. The CDR3 is 15 residues long. Germline CDR1 SGDLS, CDR2 YYNGEE. CDR3 residues: CASSVRSGMTDTQYF. CDR3 DNA: TGTGCCAGCAGCGTAAGGTCAGGGATGACAGATACGCAGTATTTT. Using reference TRBV9 and TRBJ2-3 for the parts outside the CDR3, the full variable domain is DSGVTQTPKHLITATGQRVTLRCSPRSGDLSVYWYQQSLDQGLQFLIQYYNGEERAKGNILERFSAQQFPDLHSELNLSSLELGDSALYFCASSVRSGMTDTQYFGPGTRLTVL.

In this sample, this clonotype turned up once. This could be a read error, since a much larger clone is one nucleotide away. V is TRBV10-3 and J is TRBJ2-3; tentative D call: TRBD1 (6 bases). Deletions cut 8 bases from V and 6 bases from J, with 21 bases between. The germline CDR1 and CDR2 sequences are ENHRY and SYGVKD. CDR3 size: 15 residues. CDR3 sequence (DNA): TGTGCCATCGGTAGGGGGTCTACAGCCGGGGATACGCAGTATTTT. It is translated as CAIGRGSTAGDTQYF.

The genes are TRBV20-1 and TRBJ2-1; no clear D. Germline lookup yields CDR1 DFQATT and CDR2 SNEGSKA (reference sequence). CDR3 size: 14 residues. The V and J ends lost 0 bases and 10 bases respectively, with 16 bases between them. CDR3 nucleotides: TGCAGTGCTAGAGATGCCCCCGAGTTAAACGAGCAGTTCTTC. Translation: CSARDAPELNEQFF.

The rearrangement links TRBV7-9 to TRBJ2-1; D perhaps matches TRBD2 (6 bases). The CDR3 is 19 residues long. Deletions cut 5 bases from V and 9 bases from J, with 32 bases between. From germline, CDR1 is SEHNR and CDR2 FQNEAQ (reference sequence). CDR3 nucleotides: TGTGCCAGCAGCCCCTCGCTAAGACTAGTCTCCCACCACAATGGTGAGCAGTTCTTC. Protein sequence: CASSPSLRLVSHHNGEQFF.

The chain recombines TRBV28 with TRBJ2-3; 8 positions agree with TRBD1. The trim removed 6 bases at V and 3 bases at J, leaving 8 bases unmatched. The CDR3 has 15 amino acids. Germline V gives CDR1 MDHEN, CDR2 SYDVKM. CDR3 protein: CASSRPRQGTDTQYF. CDR3 nucleotide sequence: TGTGCCAGCAGCCGACCGAGACAGGGGACAGATACGCAGTATTTT.

V and J are TRBV12-3 or TRBV12-4 and TRBJ2-1, with D uncertain. CDR3 length: 14 amino acids. V shed 2 bases and J shed 7 bases, with 12 bases lying between them. The chain's CDR3 is CASSLTRKMNEQFF. DNA of the CDR3: TGTGCCAGCAGTTTAACCCGGAAGATGAATGAGCAGTTCTTC.

The chain links TRBV4-2 to TRBJ2-3; either TRBD1 or TRBD2 may fit D (6 bases each). The germline CDR1 and CDR2 sequences are LGHNA and YNFKEQ. This CDR3 has 16 residues. Trimming left V 0 bases short and J 5 bases short, with 15 bases between. The CDR3 region is CASSQEPSGGGDTQYF. For the CDR3, the DNA is TGTGCCAGCAGCCAAGAACCTAGTGGAGGGGGAGATACGCAGTATTTT.

This clonotype was recorded a few times. The V gene is TRBV12-3 or TRBV12-4, the J gene TRBJ1-1, with D perhaps TRBD1 (6 bases). This CDR3 contains 16 residues. V was cut by 6 bases and J by 1 base, with 18 bases left in between. The CDR3 is CASSRLQGPSNTEAFF. The CDR3 DNA sequence: TGTGCCAGCAGCAGACTACAGGGACCTTCGAACACTGAAGCTTTCTTT.

The chain couples TRBV9 to TRBJ2-7, with D maybe TRBD1 (6 bases). The V gene lost 3 bases and the J gene lost 2 bases, with 15 bases spanning the gap. The CDR3 is made up of 15 amino acids. CDR1 is SGDLS and CDR2 is YYNGEE in the germline V gene. The CDR3, as DNA: TGTGCCAGCAGCGAGAGGACAGAAACCGCCTACGAGCAGTACTTC. Amino acid sequence: CASSERTETAYEQYF.

The V call is TRBV7-8, the J call TRBJ1-2; TRBD1 matches at 9 bases. V lost 1 base and J lost 0; bases outside the gene matches: 6. The CDR3 runs to 17 residues. Germline V gene sequence: CDR1 SGHVS, CDR2 FQNEAQ. The CDR3 nucleotides are TGTGCCAGCAGCTTAGATTTTGGGACAGGGTCTAACTATGGCTACACCTTC. This gives the protein CASSLDFGTGSNYGYTF.

This clonotype was counted between two and nine times. The J gene is TRBJ2-7, the V gene TRBV27; TRBD1 agrees at 7 bases. Trimming took 2 bases from V and 7 from J; bases not matched to a gene: 8. The CDR3 totals 14 residues. From germline, CDR1 is MNHEY and CDR2 SMNVEV (reference sequence). CDR3 coding DNA: TGTGCCAGCAGTTTAAGAGGGGGCTACAATGAGCAGTACTTC. The encoded protein is CASSLRGGYNEQYF.

This clonotype was picked up a small number of times. CDR3 sequence: CASSQAGTSYTPTDTQYF. The CDR3, as DNA: TGTGCCAGCAGCCAGGCCGGGACTAGCTATACGCCCACAGATACGCAGTATTTT. The chain links TRBV4-2 to TRBJ2-3; 9 bases are shared with TRBD2. The length of the CDR3 is 18 residues. V was clipped by 3 bases and J by 2 bases; unmatched bases: 12. Germline lookup yields CDR1 LGHNA and CDR2 YNFKEQ.

This clonotype has a handful of counts. The rearrangement joins TRBV28 to TRBJ1-2, with unresolved D. Germline V gives CDR1 MDHEN, CDR2 SYDVKM. V was pared by 10 bases and J by 1 base, with 13 bases between. The CDR3 has 13 amino acids. The CDR3 sequence: CATQFELNYGYTF. As DNA, the CDR3 is TGTGCCACCCAGTTTGAGCTTAACTATGGCTACACCTTC.

This chain connects TRBV11-2 to TRBJ2-5; no clear D gene. The CDR3 covers 14 residues. Trimming took 1 base from V and 1 from J, leaving 7 bases between them. The germline CDR1 and CDR2 sequences are SGHAT and FQNNGV. The DNA for the CDR3 is TGTGCCAGCAGCTTAGTGGACCGCCAAGAGACCCAGTACTTC. Translation: CASSLVDRQETQYF.